The 32 T cell receptor beta chains below were found in one sample sequenced in a study of control samples from healthy donors and cancer patients. Method: immunoSEQ multiplex PCR; TCRdb's copy keeps in-frame clones and lacks some. The sample consists of tens of thousands of clones, nearly 90% of them appearing once. Sequenced input: PBMCs. These receptor sequences come from a man between 60 and 75 years old with colorectal cancer.

CDR3 sequence (DNA): TGTGCCAGCAGTTTGAGCAGCCAAGAGACCCAGTACTTC. It encodes CASSLSSQETQYF. The genes are TRBV12-3 or TRBV12-4 and TRBJ2-5; D not certain. Trimming pared 3 bases from V and 1 base from J, leaving 6 bases between. CDR3 size: 13 residues.

The genes are TRBV30 and TRBJ2-7; 13 nucleotides match TRBD2. The CDR3 totals 15 residues. V lost 7 bases, J lost 2 bases, and 8 bases stayed unmatched. The V gene's germline CDR1 is GTSNPN and CDR2 SVGIG (reference sequence). Here the CDR3 DNA reads TGTGCCTTCCGGACTAGCGGGGGCCCACCCTACGAGCAGTACTTC. The encoded protein is CAFRTSGGPPYEQYF.

The chain uses TRBV4-1 and TRBJ1-2, with D maybe TRBD1 (5 bases). Germline CDR1 and CDR2: MGHRA and YSYEKL. The CDR3 runs 15 residues. The V gene lost 4 bases and the J gene lost 3 bases, with 15 bases spanning the gap. The DNA for the CDR3 is TGCGCCAGCAGCCCTTATGAACAGGCGTACTATGGCTACACCTTC. The encoded protein is CASSPYEQAYYGYTF.

The chain couples TRBV27 to TRBJ2-6; 9 bases align to TRBD1. This CDR3 comprises 18 residues. V was pared by 4 bases and J by 0 bases, with 7 bases of the junction left unmatched. The V gene's germline CDR1 is MNHEY and CDR2 SMNVEV (reference sequence). CDR3 in DNA: TGTGCCAGCAGTTCGACGACAGGGGGGAGCTCTGGGGCCAACGTCCTGACTTTC. Translated: CASSSTTGGSSGANVLTF.

The chain joins TRBV27 to TRBJ2-7, with 11 bases identical to TRBD2. V was pared by 5 bases and J by 6 bases, with 6 bases of the junction left unmatched. The CDR3 is made up of 14 amino acids. Germline CDR1 reads MNHEY; CDR2 reads SMNVEV (reference sequence). CDR3 sequence: CASSPLAGGREQYF. In nucleotides, the CDR3 is TGTGCCAGCAGTCCATTAGCGGGGGGGCGCGAGCAGTACTTC.

This rearrangement joins TRBV28 to TRBJ2-5; TRBD1 matches at 9 bases. The CDR3 runs 15 residues. CDR1 and CDR2 (germline): MDHEN, SYDVKM. The junction had 9 bases not matched to a gene; V was cut back by 5 bases and J by 5 bases. CDR3 amino acids: CASSTQQGAWETQYF. The CDR3 bases are TGTGCCAGCAGTACCCAACAGGGGGCGTGGGAGACCCAGTACTTC.

The chain has TRBV29-1 and TRBJ1-2, with D perhaps TRBD1 (5 bases). The germline V and J ends were trimmed by 4 bases and 3 bases, with 18 bases remaining between them. Germline loops: CDR1 SQVTM, CDR2 ANQGSEA. The CDR3 totals 15 residues. CDR3 region: CSVVSPGRGDYGYTF. The CDR3 coding sequence is TGCAGCGTTGTCTCCCCGGGGCGGGGGGACTATGGCTACACCTTC.

The V and J genes are TRBV6-5 and TRBJ2-2; maybe TRBD2 (7 bases). Trimming removed 4 bases at V and 6 bases at J, with 15 bases between. Germline assignment: CDR1 MNHEY and CDR2 SVGAGI. This CDR3 spans 15 amino acids. The CDR3 protein is CASSFLKGGPGELFF. CDR3 nucleotide sequence: TGTGCCAGCAGTTTCCTCAAGGGGGGGCCCGGGGAGCTGTTTTTT.

This clone was counted a single time. The V and J genes are TRBV9 and TRBJ2-1; D gene uncertain. CDR3 length: 15 amino acids. Trimming pared 0 bases from V and 5 bases from J, leaving 12 bases between. Germline V gene sequence: CDR1 SGDLS, CDR2 YYNGEE. The CDR3 reads CASSVVPHHDNEQFF. CDR3 nucleotides: TGTGCCAGCAGCGTAGTCCCCCATCACGACAATGAGCAGTTCTTC.

The chain is built from TRBV7-2 and TRBJ2-7, with TRBD2 identical over 12 bases. The CDR3 sequence is 15 residues long. The germline gives CDR1 SGHTA, CDR2 FQGNSA. The V gene end was trimmed by 3 bases and the J gene end by 5 bases; junction bases not matched to a gene: 5. CDR3 coding DNA: TGTGCCAGCAGCTTCCGACTAGCGGGGGCCCACGAGCAGTACTTC. Protein sequence: CASSFRLAGAHEQYF.

The chain uses TRBV3-1 (or the pseudogene TRBV3-2) and TRBJ2-5, with unresolved D. The CDR3 has 10 residues. Trimming shortened V by 4 bases and J by 4 bases, and 1 base separated the two germline ends. The germline gives CDR1 LGHDT, CDR2 YNNKEL (reference sequence). The CDR3 here is CASSRETQYF. DNA for the CDR3: TGTGCCAGCAGCCGAGAGACCCAGTACTTC.

This rearrangement joins TRBV7-9 to TRBJ2-7; D is perhaps TRBD1 (5 bases). Trimming cost V 5 bases and J 6 bases, with 14 bases left between them. The CDR3 is 13 amino acids. The germline gives CDR1 SEHNR, CDR2 FQNEAQ (reference sequence). CDR3 in amino acids: CASSPKPGSEQYF. In DNA, the CDR3 is TGTGCCAGCAGCCCCAAACCAGGGTCCGAGCAGTACTTC.

The chain combines TRBV5-1 with TRBJ1-2; maybe TRBD1 (5 bases). The CDR3 is made up of 15 amino acids. Trimming removed 0 bases from V and 3 bases from J, with 12 bases in between. Germline CDR1 and CDR2: SGHRS and YFSETQ. DNA of the CDR3: TGCGCCAGCAGCTTGGGAGGGGTCCCGGACTATGGCTACACCTTC. Protein sequence: CASSLGGVPDYGYTF. Variable domain in full (rest from reference TRBV5-1 and TRBJ1-2): KAGVTQTPRYLIKTRGQQVTLSCSPISGHRSVSWYQQTPGQGLQFLFEYFSETQRNKGNFPGRFSGRQFSNSRSEMNVSTLELGDSALYLCASSLGGVPDYGYTFGSGTRLTVV.

V gene TRBV27 combines with J gene TRBJ2-3, with D possibly being TRBD1 or TRBD2 (7 bases each). The germline V gene has CDR1 MNHEY and CDR2 SMNVEV (reference sequence). The CDR3 is 16 residues long. Trimming took off 5 bases at V and 4 bases at J, with 19 bases between the two ends. Written as DNA, the CDR3 is TGTGCCAGCAGTCGTGCCCAGGGGGGGGCCCCAGATACGCAGTATTTT. Translation gives CASSRAQGGAPDTQYF.

The chain links TRBV19 to TRBJ1-2; D call uncertain. Germline values: CDR1 LNHDA, CDR2 SQIVND (reference sequence). The CDR3 is 11 residues long. Trimming left V 8 bases short and J 8 bases short, with 12 bases between. The DNA for the CDR3 is TGTGCCAGTTACGGGTCGTGGGGCTACACCTTC. Amino acids: CASYGSWGYTF.

The gene calls are TRBV12-5 and TRBJ1-2, with D perhaps TRBD1 (6 bases). The V end was cut by 4 bases, the J end by 5 bases, with 11 bases between. Germline V gives CDR1 LGHNT, CDR2 FRNRAP. The CDR3 contains 13 residues. DNA for the CDR3: TGTGCTAGTGGTTCCTCAGGGGAATATGGCTACACCTTC. Encoded protein: CASGSSGEYGYTF. The variable domain in full, completed from reference TRBV12-5 and TRBJ1-2, reads DARVTQTPRHKVTEMGQEVTMRCQPILGHNTVFWYRQTMMQGLELLAYFRNRAPLDDSGMPKDRFSAEMPDATLATLKIQPSEPRDSAVYFCASGSSGEYGYTFGSGTRLTVV.

This sequence joins TRBV6-5 and TRBJ1-2; D not resolved. Germline values: CDR1 MNHEY, CDR2 SVGAGI. Trimming took off 2 bases at V and 0 bases at J, with 10 bases between the two ends. The length of the CDR3 is 15 residues. The DNA of the CDR3 is TGTGCCAGCAGTTACCGGGCGATGTCTAACTATGGCTACACCTTC. Translation: CASSYRAMSNYGYTF.

The CDR3 nucleotides are TGTGCCAGTAGTACGGGGGGATCGGGCAATTCACCCCTCCACTTT. Its translation is CASSTGGSGNSPLHF. This chain links TRBV19 with TRBJ1-6; perhaps TRBD1 as D (5 bases). Per germline, CDR1 LNHDA and CDR2 SQIVND (reference sequence). Trimming took off 4 bases at V and 7 bases at J, with 14 bases between the two ends. The CDR3 spans 15 residues.

Concerning this clone: The junction differs from germline at one of its ends, possibly a read error. This chain connects TRBV7-9 to TRBJ2-7; no firm D call. CDR1 is SEHNR, CDR2 FQNEAQ, per germline (reference sequence). The CDR3 contains 12 residues. CDR3 amino acids: CASSFSLDEQHF. DNA of the CDR3: TGTGCCAGCAGCTTCTCCCTCGACGAGCAGCACTTC.

The V and J genes are TRBV18 and TRBJ1-2; D uncertain. Germline CDR1 and CDR2: KGHSH and LQKENI. CDR3 size: 15 residues. V lost 5 bases and J lost 6, with 19 bases in between. The CDR3 nucleotides are TGTGCCAGCTCAGTCGACCCCGGGCGGTTGAATGGCTACACCTTC. Translated, it gives CASSVDPGRLNGYTF.

The chain uses TRBV7-9 and TRBJ1-1; D is unclear. Germline V gene lookup returns CDR1 SEHNR and CDR2 FQNEAQ (reference sequence). V lost 6 bases and J lost 0, with 8 bases in between. CDR3 size: 13 residues. The DNA for the CDR3 is TGTGCCAGCAGAGATGGGGTGAACACTGAAGCTTTCTTT. This encodes CASRDGVNTEAFF.

This chain links TRBV7-2 with TRBJ2-3, with 7 bases that match TRBD1. The ends lost 3 bases at V and 0 bases at J; junction bases unmatched: 12. The CDR3 runs 18 residues. CDR1 SGHTA and CDR2 FQGNSA come from the germline V gene. The CDR3: CASSFRDRFSSSTDTQYF. Here the CDR3 DNA reads TGTGCCAGCAGCTTCCGGGACAGATTTTCTTCTAGCACAGATACGCAGTATTTT.

The rearrangement links TRBV6-6 to TRBJ2-1, with TRBD2 matching 16 bases. The CDR3 has 20 amino acids. The V gene's germline CDR1 is MNHNY and CDR2 SVGAGI (reference sequence). The V segment lost 6 bases and the J segment 4 bases; nucleotides outside the gene matches: 15. The DNA for the CDR3 is TGTGCCAGCAGCGCCAACCCGGGACTAGCGGGGGGGCGTGAATACAATGAGCAGTTCTTC. This codes for CASSANPGLAGGREYNEQFF.

V usage is TRBV9 and J usage is TRBJ2-3; the match to TRBD2 covers 10 bases. With V trimmed by 2 bases and J by 5 bases, 8 bases remained unmatched. This CDR3 has 16 residues. CDR1 is SGDLS and CDR2 is YYNGEE in the germline V gene. The CDR3 spells CASSVGLAGDIDTQYF. CDR3 coding DNA: TGTGCCAGCAGCGTCGGGCTAGCGGGGGATATAGATACGCAGTATTTT.

The gene calls are TRBV2 and TRBJ2-7, with 9 bases that match TRBD1. Germline loops: CDR1 SNHLY, CDR2 FYNNEI. Trimming took 5 bases from V and 9 from J; bases not matched to a gene: 8. The CDR3 length is 13 residues. The CDR3 is CASSINRGLGQYF. The CDR3 DNA sequence: TGTGCCAGCAGTATAAACAGGGGGCTCGGGCAGTACTTC. The variable domain in full, with the rest retrieved from reference TRBV2 and TRBJ2-7, is EPEVTQTPSHQVTQMGQEVILRCVPISNHLYFYWYRQILGQKVEFLVSFYNNEISEKSEIFDDQFSVERPDGSNFTLKIRSTKLEDSAMYFCASSINRGLGQYFGPGTRLTVT.

The chain is built from TRBV7-9 and TRBJ2-3; D possibly uses TRBD1 or TRBD2 (6 bases each). Deletions cut 5 bases from V and 6 bases from J, with 21 bases between. In germline, CDR1 is SEHNR, CDR2 FQNEAQ (reference sequence). The CDR3 contains 16 residues. The CDR3 DNA reads TGTGCCAGCAGCACCCCGGGGGCCGGACCTAGGGATACGCAGTATTTT. Translating it yields CASSTPGAGPRDTQYF.

This chain links TRBV19 with TRBJ2-1, with TRBD2 matching 13 bases. CDR3 size: 15 residues. CDR1 and CDR2 (germline): LNHDA, SQIVND (reference sequence). V dropped 9 bases and J dropped 6; count of bases not matched to a gene: 8. CDR3 sequence (DNA): TGTGCCAGCACTAGCGGGGGGGCCGGAAGCAATGAGCAGTTCTTC. Its translation: CASTSGGAGSNEQFF.

The rearrangement links TRBV5-1 to TRBJ2-7; 8 nucleotides agree with TRBD1. The V gene's germline CDR1 is SGHRS and CDR2 YFSETQ. The ends lost 4 bases at V and 0 bases at J; junction bases unmatched: 9. This CDR3 region has 16 residues. The CDR3, as DNA: TGCGCCAGCAGCCTGGGACAGGCCCCTTTCTCCTACGAGCAGTACTTC. Amino acids: CASSLGQAPFSYEQYF.

The chain has TRBV19 and TRBJ2-7, with D perhaps matching TRBD1 or TRBD2 (6 bases each). V lost 1 base to trimming and J lost 3 bases, with 16 bases between them. Germline assignment: CDR1 LNHDA and CDR2 SQIVND (reference sequence). This CDR3 region has 16 residues. CDR3 coding DNA: TGTGCCAGTAGTATAGCCGGGGGCCGGGGTTTCTACGAGCAGTACTTC. It translates to CASSIAGGRGFYEQYF.

The chain has TRBV6-5 and TRBJ1-5, with a weak D call TRBD1 (5 bases). The CDR3 runs 15 residues. V lost 6 bases, J lost 5 bases, and 17 bases lay in between. Germline V CDR1 and CDR2: MNHEY, SVGAGI. This chain's CDR3 is CASSHGGGRDQPQHF. The CDR3 nucleotides read TGTGCCAGCAGCCACGGGGGGGGAAGGGATCAGCCCCAGCATTTT.

V and J are TRBV2 and TRBJ1-4; 7 bases match TRBD1. Per the germline V gene, CDR1 is SNHLY and CDR2 is FYNNEI. V gave up 4 bases and J gave up 14 bases; unmatched junction bases: 10. The CDR3 sequence is 13 residues long. The CDR3 sequence is CASSAGTALGLFF. DNA for the CDR3: TGTGCCAGCAGTGCGGGGACAGCTTTAGGGCTGTTTTTT.

This chain uses TRBV2 with TRBJ2-2, with 7 bases that match TRBD1. Germline V CDR1 and CDR2: SNHLY, FYNNEI. V shed 4 bases and J 1 base; nucleotides not matched to a gene: 0. The CDR3 spans 14 residues. CDR3 bases: TGTGCCAGCAGTGGGACAGGGAACACCGGGGAGCTGTTTTTT. Translating gives CASSGTGNTGELFF.